Here is one T cell receptor (beta chain) with its context. Measured with immunoSEQ multiplex PCR; TCRdb has only the in-frame clones, and not every one. The sample lists approximately 360,000 clones; around 83% were seen once. This record belongs to a study of blood T cell repertoires in COVID-19. V trimming: 4 bases; J trimming: 7 bases; junction bases outside the gene matches: 7. The CDR3 has 13 amino acids. Germline V gene lookup returns CDR1 SGHRS and CDR2 YFSETQ. This rearrangement joins TRBV5-1 to TRBJ1-1, with 7 bases aligning to TRBD1. This TCR was sampled from a woman aged 45-65 years who had recovered from COVID-19. The sequenced material came from PBMCs or T cells enriched from blood (not recorded which). This CDR3 reads CASSQGTAGEAFF. The DNA of the CDR3 is TGCGCCAGCAGCCAGGGGACAGCCGGTGAAGCTTTCTTT.